What follows are 21 T cell receptor beta chains derived from one specimen sequenced in a study of T-cell reconstitution after alpha-beta-depleted transplantation in children. Unique molecular identifiers were built into the TCRbeta library. Each CDR3 protein gets one entry after TCRdb re-called the PCR reads with MiXCR. The sample lists hundreds of thousands of distinct CDR3 sequences; around 16% were seen once. The starting material was PBMCs from the stem cell graft donor, obtained from the stem cell graft. The receptors shown here come from a human donor who donated a stem cell graft to a child with acute myeloid leukemia.

This clonotype appeared many times. CDR3 in amino acids: CSVEVGLAGDEQFF. CDR3 nucleotides: TGCAGCGTTGAGGTCGGACTAGCGGGGGATGAGCAGTTCTTC. This chain connects TRBV29-1 to TRBJ2-1; TRBD2 agrees at 13 bases. This CDR3 has 14 residues. J was trimmed by 8 bases and V by 3 bases; bases with no gene match: 4. Germline V CDR1 and CDR2: SQVTM, ANQGSEA.

This clonotype came up many times. The chain combines TRBV20-1 with TRBJ2-3; a possible D gene is TRBD2 (6 bases). Germline values: CDR1 DFQATT, CDR2 SNEGSKA (reference sequence). Trimming cost V 5 bases and J 1 base, with 7 bases left between them. The CDR3 runs to 12 residues. The CDR3 sequence: CSAPGGTDTQYF. The CDR3 coding sequence is TGCAGTGCTCCGGGGGGCACAGATACGCAGTATTTT.

This clonotype was counted at least ten times. The V call is TRBV9, the J call TRBJ2-7, with D perhaps TRBD2 (5 bases). The V gene's germline CDR1 is SGDLS and CDR2 YYNGEE. The CDR3 covers 14 residues. V lost 0 bases and J lost 3, with 10 bases in between. The CDR3 coding sequence is TGTGCCAGCAGCGTAGCTATCGGGGACTACGAGCAGTACTTC. Amino acids: CASSVAIGDYEQYF.

V gene TRBV21-1 combines with J gene TRBJ2-1; the table's TRBD1 call for D was not verified on the DNA. TRBV21-1 is noted as a pseudogene. The CDR3 is 17 amino acids. The CDR3 reads CASSKALVGGAYNEQFF. CDR3 sequence (DNA): TGTGCCAGCAGCAAAGCCCTGGTGGGGGGTGCCTACAATGAGCAGTTCTTC.

In nucleotides, the CDR3 is TGCAGTGCTATCGGACAGGGGGGCAATCAGCCCCAGCATTTT. This codes for CSAIGQGGNQPQHF. The chain combines TRBV20-1 with TRBJ1-5, with 10 bases matching TRBD1. Germline V CDR1 and CDR2: DFQATT, SNEGSKA (reference sequence). J lost 2 bases, V lost 4 bases, and 2 bases had no gene match. This CDR3 comprises 14 residues.

This clonotype has ten or more counts. The chain is built from TRBV6-5 and TRBJ2-3; D is ambiguous. Germline CDR1 MNHEY, CDR2 SVGAGI. Trimming cost V 2 bases and J 0 bases, with 15 bases left between them. The CDR3 has 17 residues. The CDR3 here is CASSYDATSTSTDTQYF. The CDR3 DNA reads TGTGCCAGCAGTTACGACGCGACCTCCACTAGCACAGATACGCAGTATTTT.

This clonotype was found a few times. V usage is TRBV20-1 and J usage is TRBJ1-1, with D unclear. The CDR3 length is 14 residues. The germline V gene has CDR1 DFQATT and CDR2 SNEGSKA (reference sequence). Trimming removed 1 base from V and 0 bases from J, with 9 bases in between. The CDR3 coding sequence is TGCAGTGCTAGAGCCGGAACAGTGAACACTGAAGCTTTCTTT. It is translated as CSARAGTVNTEAFF.

A few counts support this clonotype. This chain uses TRBV7-9 with TRBJ2-7; possibly TRBD1 or TRBD2 for D (5 bases each). The CDR3 length is 15 residues. V was shortened by 4 bases and J by 2 bases, with 15 bases between the two germline ends. Looked up from germline, CDR1 is SEHNR and CDR2 is FQNEAQ (reference sequence). In DNA form, the CDR3 reads TGTGCCAGCAGCTCCCGGGACCAGGGACCCTACGAGCAGTACTTC. It codes for CASSSRDQGPYEQYF.

This clonotype was seen repeatedly, ten times or more. This chain links TRBV20-1 with TRBJ2-5, with D unclear. Looked up from germline, CDR1 is DFQATT and CDR2 is SNEGSKA (reference sequence). This CDR3 is 12 amino acids long. The ends were cut back, 3 bases at V and 1 base at J, with 6 bases in the middle. Written as DNA, the CDR3 is TGCAGTGCTAGGGCCACCCAAGAGACCCAGTACTTC. It specifies CSARATQETQYF.

This clonotype appeared a few times. V usage is TRBV11-2 and J usage is TRBJ2-2, with D possibly matching TRBD1 (5 bases). The CDR3 loop spans 14 amino acids. V lost 0 bases, J lost 8 bases, and 10 bases lay in between. Germline V gene lookup returns CDR1 SGHAT and CDR2 FQNNGV. The CDR3 DNA follows: TGTGCCAGCAGCTTAGACAACAGGCGAGGGGAGCTGTTTTTT. It yields the protein CASSLDNRRGELFF.

In its sample, this clonotype was seen many times. The chain joins TRBV4-3 to TRBJ2-5, with a weak D call TRBD2 (6 bases). The V and J ends lost 3 bases and 5 bases respectively, with 22 bases between them. The CDR3 has 17 amino acids. The germline V gene encodes CDR1 LGHNA and CDR2 YSLEER. The CDR3 bases are TGCGCCAGCAGCCAGGACGTCCGGGACCGACTAGGGGAGACCCAGTACTTC. Protein sequence: CASSQDVRDRLGETQYF.

This clonotype was observed at least ten times. This chain uses TRBV5-1 with TRBJ2-2; D ambiguous. The CDR3 is 14 residues long. V dropped 6 bases and J dropped 1 base, with 10 bases sitting between them. Germline CDR1 reads SGHRS; CDR2 reads YFSETQ. This chain's CDR3 is CASTAMGNTGELFF. CDR3 sequence (DNA): TGCGCCAGCACCGCGATGGGGAACACCGGGGAGCTGTTTTTT.

The table lists this clonotype with many counts. This chain joins TRBV6-5 and TRBJ1-1, with a tentative D call TRBD1 (5 bases). Trimming cost V 0 bases and J 2 bases, with 13 bases left between them. Germline V CDR1 and CDR2: MNHEY, SVGAGI. This CDR3 contains 16 residues. The CDR3 region has the DNA TGTGCCAGCAGTTACTCGATAGGGGCGACAAACACTGAAGCTTTCTTT. It codes for CASSYSIGATNTEAFF.

V usage is TRBV11-2 and J usage is TRBJ2-5, with 8 bases fitting TRBD1. Looked up from germline, CDR1 is SGHAT and CDR2 is FQNNGV. V was clipped by 1 base and J by 5 bases; unmatched bases: 12. This CDR3 is built from 17 residues. The chain's CDR3 is CASSLVSKQGARETQYF. The CDR3 DNA is TGTGCCAGCAGCTTAGTTTCAAAGCAGGGGGCCCGGGAGACCCAGTACTTC.

This chain links TRBV6-5 with TRBJ2-7; unclear D gene. This CDR3 has 15 residues. The ends were cut back, 0 bases at V and 0 bases at J, with 9 bases in the middle. Germline CDR1 MNHEY, CDR2 SVGAGI. CDR3 sequence (DNA): TGTGCCAGCAGTTACTCCCACCTACACTCCTACGAGCAGTACGTC. As protein: CASSYSHLHSYEQYV.

The V call is TRBV20-1, the J call TRBJ2-3, with a possible D match to TRBD2 (5 bases). The CDR3 has 14 amino acids. Germline CDR1 DFQATT, CDR2 SNEGSKA (reference sequence). With 2 bases removed from V and 4 bases from J, the gap between germline ends came to 13 bases. The CDR3 loop is CSARNGEGADTQYF. DNA for the CDR3: TGCAGTGCTAGAAATGGCGAGGGAGCAGATACGCAGTATTTT.

This clonotype has a count of ten or more. The genes are TRBV20-1 and TRBJ2-1; D is possibly TRBD1 (6 bases). This CDR3 has 13 amino acids. The germline CDR1 and CDR2 sequences are DFQATT and SNEGSKA (reference sequence). Deletions cut 5 bases from V and 5 bases from J, with 13 bases between. This CDR3 reads CSARGGAHNEQFF. CDR3 in DNA: TGCAGTGCTCGAGGGGGAGCGCACAATGAGCAGTTCTTC.

A word on this clonotype: A read error may account for a junction end that differs from germline. V is TRBV6-4 and J is TRBJ2-1; 9 nucleotides agree with TRBD1. CDR3 length: 17 residues. Germline CDR1 MRHNA, CDR2 SNTAGT. This CDR3 reads CASRDSGQGRSYNEQFF. Here the CDR3 DNA reads TGTGCCAGCAGGGACTCCGGACAGGGGCGCTCCTACAATGAGCAGTTCTTC.

The V gene is TRBV6-2 or TRBV6-3, the J gene TRBJ1-5; D is uncertain. The V end lost 5 bases, the J end lost 7 bases, and 12 bases lay between the germline ends. The V gene's germline CDR1 is MNHEY and CDR2 SVGEGT. The CDR3 loop spans 13 amino acids. DNA for the CDR3: TGTGCCAGCAGTCAGCCCGGGAGGCAGCCCCAGCATTTT. It codes for CASSQPGRQPQHF.

The chain uses TRBV7-9 and TRBJ2-7; tentatively, D is TRBD1 (5 bases). Trimming removed 5 bases from V and 6 bases from J, with 11 bases in between. Germline V lookup: CDR1 SEHNR, CDR2 FQNEAQ (reference sequence). This CDR3 comprises 12 residues. CDR3 residues: CASSRPRGEQYV. The CDR3 DNA is TGTGCCAGCAGCCGTCCTAGGGGCGAGCAGTACGTC.

The J gene is TRBJ2-1, the V gene TRBV6-2 or TRBV6-3; 13 bases match TRBD2. The CDR3 is 21 residues long. In germline, CDR1 is MNHEY, CDR2 SVGEGT. J gave up 2 bases and V 5 bases, and 18 bases lay outside the gene matches. The CDR3 DNA is TGTGCCAGCAGTCCAGGGGGGGGACTAGCGGGACTCCCCGAAGCCTACAATGAGCAGTTCTTC. It yields the protein CASSPGGGLAGLPEAYNEQFF.